The next 8 T cell receptor beta chains were all read from a single sample in a study of memory CD4+ T cells and cytomegalovirus serostatus. Libraries were prepared by immunoSEQ multiplex PCR; TCRdb keeps only in-frame clonotypes and omits some of them. The sample yields about 54,000 clones, 70% to 80% seen once. Single viable CD3+CD4+CD8-CD45RO+ cells were sorted as the memory CD4+ T cells. The sequenced sample was memory CD4+ T cells from blood. The source of these receptors is an adult in good health and CMV-seropositive.

The chain joins TRBV2 to TRBJ1-5, with a weak D call TRBD1 (5 bases). The CDR3 has 15 residues. Germline V gene data show CDR1 as SNHLY and CDR2 as FYNNEI. Trimming stripped 4 bases from V and 2 bases from J, with 12 bases between. This chain's CDR3 is CASSVGGAGNQPQHF. CDR3 DNA: TGTGCCAGCAGTGTGGGGGGTGCGGGCAATCAGCCCCAGCATTTT.

The chain employs TRBV29-1 and TRBJ2-5; D is unresolved. Trimming took 4 bases from V and 4 from J, leaving 10 bases between them. Germline-derived CDR1 and CDR2 are SQVTM and ANQGSEA. This CDR3 is 12 amino acids long. The CDR3 coding sequence is TGCAGCGTTGTCGTGGCCGGAGAGACCCAGTACTTC. Translating gives CSVVVAGETQYF. Full variable domain (missing parts from reference TRBV29-1 and TRBJ2-5): SAVISQKPSRDICQRGTSLTIQCQVDSQVTMMFWYRQQPGQSLTLIATANQGSEATYESGFVIDKFPISRPNLTFSTLTVSNMSPEDSSIYLCSVVVAGETQYFGPGTRLLVL.

This sequence joins TRBV15 and TRBJ2-1; a weak D match, TRBD2 (5 bases). The CDR3 consists of 11 residues. Germline CDR1 and CDR2: LNHNV and YYDKDF (reference sequence). V dropped 6 bases and J dropped 10 bases, with 10 bases sitting between them. The CDR3 sequence is CATSTLAEQFF. CDR3 nucleotides: TGTGCCACCAGTACATTAGCGGAGCAGTTCTTC.

The chain has TRBV28 and TRBJ1-2; D gene ambiguous. Trimming took 4 bases from V and 4 from J, leaving 16 bases between them. The CDR3 runs 15 residues. The germline V gene has CDR1 MDHEN and CDR2 SYDVKM. The CDR3 spells CASSSSGSEAYGYTF. Here the CDR3 DNA reads TGTGCCAGCAGTTCTTCTGGTTCTGAAGCCTATGGCTACACCTTC.

The rearrangement uses TRBV30 and TRBJ1-2; no clear D. The germline V and J ends were trimmed by 0 bases and 8 bases, with 7 bases remaining between them. Germline assignment: CDR1 GTSNPN and CDR2 SVGIG (reference sequence). This CDR3 contains 11 residues. Here the CDR3 reads CAWSVRVGYTF. The CDR3 DNA is TGTGCCTGGAGTGTACGTGTGGGCTACACCTTC.

This clone has a handful of counts. The V and J genes are TRBV19 and TRBJ1-2; 7 bases match TRBD1. There are 14 residues in the CDR3. V lost 4 bases to trimming and J lost 4 bases; unmatched junction nucleotides: 6. CDR1 is LNHDA and CDR2 is SQIVND in the germline V gene (reference sequence). The CDR3 loop reads CASSTQTGSYGYTF. In DNA, the CDR3 is TGTGCCAGTAGTACCCAGACAGGGTCCTATGGCTACACCTTC.

The rearrangement links TRBV11-2 to TRBJ2-2, with D possibly TRBD2 on 5 matching bases. The CDR3 extends over 14 amino acids. Deletions cut 6 bases from V and 6 bases from J, with 14 bases between. CDR1 and CDR2 from the germline V gene are SGHAT and FQNNGV. As DNA, the CDR3 is TGTGCCAGCAGTGGACGAGTGGAGGCCGGGGAGCTGTTTTTT. Encoded protein: CASSGRVEAGELFF.

V usage is TRBV7-2 and J usage is TRBJ2-7; D call uncertain. CDR3 size: 14 residues. The germline gives CDR1 SGHTA, CDR2 FQGNSA. V lost 1 base to trimming and J lost 4 bases, with 11 bases between them. CDR3 DNA sequence: TGTGCCAGCAGCTTAGGACCGTTCGGTTACGAGCAGTACTTC. Translation gives CASSLGPFGYEQYF.